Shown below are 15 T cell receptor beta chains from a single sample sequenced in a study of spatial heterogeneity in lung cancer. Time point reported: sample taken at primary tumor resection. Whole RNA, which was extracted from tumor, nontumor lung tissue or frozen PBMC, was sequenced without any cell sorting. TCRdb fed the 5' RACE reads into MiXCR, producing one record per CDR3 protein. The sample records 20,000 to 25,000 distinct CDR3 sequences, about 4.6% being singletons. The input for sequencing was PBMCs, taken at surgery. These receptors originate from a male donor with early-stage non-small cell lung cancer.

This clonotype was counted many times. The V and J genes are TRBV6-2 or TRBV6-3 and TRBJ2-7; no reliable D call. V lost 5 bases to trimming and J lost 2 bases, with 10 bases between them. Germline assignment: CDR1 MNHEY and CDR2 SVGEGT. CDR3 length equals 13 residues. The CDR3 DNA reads TGTGCCAGCAGTCCACAGCTTACCTACGAGCAGTACTTC. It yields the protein CASSPQLTYEQYF.

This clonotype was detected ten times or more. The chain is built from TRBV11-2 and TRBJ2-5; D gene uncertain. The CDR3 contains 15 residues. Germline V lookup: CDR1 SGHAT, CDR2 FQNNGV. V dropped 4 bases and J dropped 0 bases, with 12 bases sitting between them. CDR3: CASSSTPVDQETQYF. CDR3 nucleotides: TGTGCCAGCAGCTCCACCCCCGTAGACCAAGAGACCCAGTACTTC.

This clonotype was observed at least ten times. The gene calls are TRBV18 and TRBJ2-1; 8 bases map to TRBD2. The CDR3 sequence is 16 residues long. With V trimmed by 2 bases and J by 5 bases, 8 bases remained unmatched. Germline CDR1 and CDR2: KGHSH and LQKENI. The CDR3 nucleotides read TGTGCCAGCTCACCAAGGTGGCGGGGGGCTAACAATGAGCAGTTCTTC. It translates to CASSPRWRGANNEQFF. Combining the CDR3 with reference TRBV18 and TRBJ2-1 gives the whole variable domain NAGVMQNPRHLVRRRGQEARLRCSPMKGHSHVYWYRQLPEEGLKFMVYLQKENIIDESGMPKERFSAEFPKEGPSILRIQQVVRGDSAAYFCASSPRWRGANNEQFFGPGTRLTVL.

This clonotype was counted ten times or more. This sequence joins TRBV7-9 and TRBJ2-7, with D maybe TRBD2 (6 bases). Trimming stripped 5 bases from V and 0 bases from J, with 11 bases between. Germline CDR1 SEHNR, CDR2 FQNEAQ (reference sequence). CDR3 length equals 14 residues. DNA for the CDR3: TGTGCCAGCAGCCCAAGGGAGGTCTCCTACGAGCAGTACTTC. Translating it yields CASSPREVSYEQYF.

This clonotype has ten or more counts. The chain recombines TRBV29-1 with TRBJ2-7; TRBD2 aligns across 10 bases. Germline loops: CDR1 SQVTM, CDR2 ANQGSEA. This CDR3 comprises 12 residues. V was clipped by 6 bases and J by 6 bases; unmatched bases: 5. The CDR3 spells CSVPSGSREQYF. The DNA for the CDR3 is TGCAGCGTACCTAGCGGGAGTCGCGAGCAGTACTTC.

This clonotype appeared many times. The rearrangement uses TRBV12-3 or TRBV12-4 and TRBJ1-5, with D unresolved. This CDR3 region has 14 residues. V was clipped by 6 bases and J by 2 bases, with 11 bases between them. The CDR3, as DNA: TGTGCCAGCAGCCCCTGGGAGGGCAATCAGCCCCAGCATTTT. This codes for CASSPWEGNQPQHF.

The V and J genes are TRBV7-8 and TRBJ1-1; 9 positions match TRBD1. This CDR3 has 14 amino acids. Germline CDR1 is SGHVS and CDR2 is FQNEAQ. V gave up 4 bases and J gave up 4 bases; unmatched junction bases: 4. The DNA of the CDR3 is TGTGCCAGCAGCTGGGGACAGGGATCCACTGAAGCTTTCTTT. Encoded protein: CASSWGQGSTEAFF.

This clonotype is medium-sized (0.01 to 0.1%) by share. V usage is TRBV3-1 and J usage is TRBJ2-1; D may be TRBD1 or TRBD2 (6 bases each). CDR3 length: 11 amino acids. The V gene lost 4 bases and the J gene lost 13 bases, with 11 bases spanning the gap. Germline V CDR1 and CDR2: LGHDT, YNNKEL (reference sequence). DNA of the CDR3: TGTGCCAGCAGCCGGAGGGACAACCAGTTCTTC. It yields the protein CASSRRDNQFF.

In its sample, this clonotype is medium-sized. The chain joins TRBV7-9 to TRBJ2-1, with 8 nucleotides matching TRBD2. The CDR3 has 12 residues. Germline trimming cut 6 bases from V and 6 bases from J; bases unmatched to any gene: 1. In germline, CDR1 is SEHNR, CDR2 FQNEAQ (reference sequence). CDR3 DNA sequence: TGTGCCAGCAGGGGACTAGGCAATGAGCAGTTCTTC. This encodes CASRGLGNEQFF.

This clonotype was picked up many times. The CDR3 reads CASSTALSNQPQHF. CDR3 DNA sequence: TGCGCCAGCAGCACAGCCCTTAGCAATCAGCCCCAGCATTTT. The chain couples TRBV10-2 to TRBJ1-5; no clear D gene. Between the trimmed V and J ends, which lost 6 bases and 0 bases, there was a span of 9 bases. The CDR3 is made up of 14 amino acids. Per germline, CDR1 WSHSY and CDR2 SAAADI.

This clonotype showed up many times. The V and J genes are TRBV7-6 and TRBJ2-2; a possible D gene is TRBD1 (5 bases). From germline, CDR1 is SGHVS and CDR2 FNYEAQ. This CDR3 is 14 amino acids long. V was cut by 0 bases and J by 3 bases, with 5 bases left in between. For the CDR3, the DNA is TGTGCCAGCAGCTTAGCAGGGGACACCGGGGAGCTGTTTTTT. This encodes CASSLAGDTGELFF.

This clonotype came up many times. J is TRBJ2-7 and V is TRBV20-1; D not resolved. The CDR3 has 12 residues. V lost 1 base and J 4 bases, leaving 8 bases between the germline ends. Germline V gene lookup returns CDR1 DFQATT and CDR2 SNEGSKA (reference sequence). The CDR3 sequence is CSARVEGYEQYF. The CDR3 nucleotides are TGCAGTGCTAGAGTAGAAGGTTACGAGCAGTACTTC.

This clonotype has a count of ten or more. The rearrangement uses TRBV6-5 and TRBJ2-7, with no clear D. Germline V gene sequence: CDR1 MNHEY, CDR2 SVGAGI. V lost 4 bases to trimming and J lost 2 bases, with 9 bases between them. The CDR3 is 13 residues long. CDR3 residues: CASSFNRAYEQYF. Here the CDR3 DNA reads TGTGCCAGCAGTTTTAACAGAGCCTACGAGCAGTACTTC.

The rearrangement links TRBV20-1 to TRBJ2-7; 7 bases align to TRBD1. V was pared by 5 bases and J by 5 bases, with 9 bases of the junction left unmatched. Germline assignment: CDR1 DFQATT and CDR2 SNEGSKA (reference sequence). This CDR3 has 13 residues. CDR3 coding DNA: TGCAGTGCTCACGCCGGACAGGACAACGAGCAGTACTTC. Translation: CSAHAGQDNEQYF.

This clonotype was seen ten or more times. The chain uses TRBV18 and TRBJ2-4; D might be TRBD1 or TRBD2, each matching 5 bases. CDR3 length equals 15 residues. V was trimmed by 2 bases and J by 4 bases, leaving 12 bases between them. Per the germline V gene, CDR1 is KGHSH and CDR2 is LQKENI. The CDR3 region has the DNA TGTGCCAGCTCACCAACGGGGCTAGGAAAAAACATTCAGTACTTC. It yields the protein CASSPTGLGKNIQYF.